These 18 T cell receptor beta chains share one sample of origin, sequenced in a study of cytomegalovirus exposure and HLA in healthy donors (dated 2017 in TCRdb). Library preparation employed the immunoSEQ multiplex PCR assay. This immuneACCESS table, as held by TCRdb, lists in-frame sequences with V and J called but not all clones. Of the missing ones, under half trace to an unresolved V gene in checked studies; the others have no known cause. The sample data list around 150,000 clones, and approximately 86% of these were observed just once. In total, the top ten clones hold 2% to 2.5% of the sample. The material sequenced was PBMCs. The receptors come from a woman in her late teens or twenties in good health and CMV-seronegative.

The CDR3 loop is CASGLGLTILNTEAFF. CDR3 nucleotide sequence: TGTGCTAGTGGTTTGGGCCTTACCATACTAAACACTGAAGCTTTCTTT. V and J are TRBV12-5 and TRBJ1-1; D not certain. Germline CDR1 reads LGHNT; CDR2 reads FRNRAP. The CDR3 loop spans 16 amino acids. Trimming pared 1 base from V and 2 bases from J, leaving 14 bases between.

The chain has TRBV7-6 and TRBJ2-3, with D unclear. The V end was cut by 1 base, the J end by 5 bases, with 13 bases between. CDR1 and CDR2 (germline): SGHVS, FNYEAQ. The CDR3 contains 15 residues. The CDR3 reads CASSLGLTSGDTQYF. CDR3 in DNA: TGTGCCAGCAGCTTAGGTTTGACGTCGGGAGATACGCAGTATTTT.

The CDR3 is CASSDGLPRAYEQYF. The CDR3 nucleotides are TGCGCCAGCAGCGATGGGCTGCCTCGAGCCTACGAGCAGTACTTC. The V call is TRBV5-1, the J call TRBJ2-7; unclear D gene. Germline assignment: CDR1 SGHRS and CDR2 YFSETQ. V lost 4 bases to trimming and J lost 2 bases, with 16 bases between them. The CDR3 is made up of 15 amino acids.

V usage is TRBV10-2 and J usage is TRBJ2-1; 7 nucleotides agree with TRBD1. V lost 5 bases, J lost 4 bases, and 8 bases stayed unmatched. There are 15 residues in the CDR3. Germline V lookup: CDR1 WSHSY, CDR2 SAAADI. DNA for the CDR3: TGCGCCAGCAGTCCCACTACAGGGGAATACAATGAGCAGTTCTTC. It yields the protein CASSPTTGEYNEQFF.

J is TRBJ2-1 and V is TRBV27, with TRBD2 identical over 13 bases. Germline assignment: CDR1 MNHEY and CDR2 SMNVEV (reference sequence). The junction had 6 bases not matched to a gene; V was cut back by 6 bases and J by 7 bases. The CDR3 runs 15 residues. The CDR3 DNA is TGTGCCAGCAGGCCACTAGCGGGAGGGAAAAATGAGCAGTTCTTC. Translation: CASRPLAGGKNEQFF.

This chain connects TRBV9 to TRBJ1-4, with TRBD1 identical over 7 bases. There are 15 residues in the CDR3. Germline V gene data show CDR1 as SGDLS and CDR2 as YYNGEE. J gave up 4 bases and V 4 bases, and 7 bases lay outside the gene matches. Written as DNA, the CDR3 is TGTGCCAGCAGCCAAACAGGGGCCCATAATGAAAAACTGTTTTTT. Residues: CASSQTGAHNEKLFF.

The J gene is TRBJ2-5, the V gene TRBV30; 14 bases agree with TRBD2. The trim removed 2 bases at V and 4 bases at J, leaving 6 bases unmatched. Germline V CDR1 and CDR2: GTSNPN, SVGIG (reference sequence). The CDR3 is made up of 16 amino acids. CDR3 coding DNA: TGTGCCTGGAGTTCGACCGGGACTAGCGGGGGAGAGACCCAGTACTTC. This sequence encodes CAWSSTGTSGGETQYF.

This sequence joins TRBV5-1 and TRBJ2-7, with 9 bases fitting TRBD1. The CDR3 is 15 amino acids. With V trimmed by 3 bases and J by 3 bases, 7 bases remained unmatched. CDR1 and CDR2 (germline): SGHRS, YFSETQ. CDR3 DNA sequence: TGCGCCAGCAGCTCGGACAGGGGAACACTCTACGAGCAGTACTTC. Protein sequence: CASSSDRGTLYEQYF. Using reference TRBV5-1 and TRBJ2-7 for the parts outside the CDR3, the full variable domain is KAGVTQTPRYLIKTRGQQVTLSCSPISGHRSVSWYQQTPGQGLQFLFEYFSETQRNKGNFPGRFSGRQFSNSRSEMNVSTLELGDSALYLCASSSDRGTLYEQYFGPGTRLTVT.

The chain is built from TRBV30 and TRBJ1-1, with 7 bases identical to TRBD1. The CDR3 spans 13 residues. The V and J ends lost 5 bases and 4 bases, in that order; junction bases with no gene match: 7. Germline V gives CDR1 GTSNPN, CDR2 SVGIG (reference sequence). CDR3 sequence reads: CAWGQAKATEAFF. The DNA for the CDR3 is TGTGCCTGGGGACAGGCGAAGGCCACTGAAGCTTTCTTT. Complete variable domain (other parts from reference TRBV30 and TRBJ1-1): SQTIHQWPATLVQPVGSPLSLECTVEGTSNPNLYWYRQAAGRGLQLLFYSVGIGQISSEVPQNLSASRPQDRQFILSSKKLLLSDSGFYLCAWGQAKATEAFFGQGTRLTVV.

The gene calls are TRBV2 and TRBJ1-5; D remains ambiguous. The CDR3 loop spans 13 amino acids. The germline gives CDR1 SNHLY, CDR2 FYNNEI. V gave up 4 bases and J gave up 7 bases, with 11 bases separating them. CDR3 sequence reads: CASSATRNQPQHF. The CDR3 nucleotides read TGTGCCAGCAGTGCGACCAGGAACCAGCCCCAGCATTTT.

The V gene is TRBV19, the J gene TRBJ1-2, with TRBD1 as a possible D gene (6 bases). The CDR3 runs to 16 residues. The V end was cut by 4 bases, the J end by 2 bases, with 17 bases between. Germline V gives CDR1 LNHDA, CDR2 SQIVND (reference sequence). The DNA of the CDR3 is TGTGCCAGTAGTACCCGAACACAGGGAACAAACTATGGCTACACCTTC. It is translated as CASSTRTQGTNYGYTF.

V and J are TRBV27 and TRBJ2-2, with D perhaps TRBD2 (6 bases). There are 12 residues in the CDR3. Germline lookup yields CDR1 MNHEY and CDR2 SMNVEV (reference sequence). Trimming cost V 2 bases and J 9 bases, with 7 bases left between them. CDR3 sequence reads: CASSLGGRELFF. The CDR3 nucleotides read TGTGCCAGCAGTTTAGGGGGGAGGGAGCTGTTTTTT.

V is TRBV9 and J is TRBJ2-2; 10 bases match TRBD2. Germline V gene lookup returns CDR1 SGDLS and CDR2 YYNGEE. The CDR3 has 15 amino acids. Losses at the gene ends were 4 bases for V and 6 bases for J; bases not matched to a gene: 6. The CDR3 DNA follows: TGTGCCAGCAGCCAGCGGGGGGGCCAAGCCGGGGAGCTGTTTTTT. Translated: CASSQRGGQAGELFF.

The rearrangement links TRBV7-3 to TRBJ2-2; D ambiguous. Looked up from germline, CDR1 is SGHTA and CDR2 is FQGTGA. V gave up 1 base and J gave up 2 bases, with 5 bases separating them. The CDR3 extends over 14 amino acids. The CDR3 protein is CASSLSYNTGELFF. The CDR3 DNA is TGTGCCAGCAGCTTAAGTTATAACACCGGGGAGCTGTTTTTT.

The chain uses TRBV5-1 and TRBJ1-4; 7 bases are a match to TRBD1. Trimming removed 2 bases from V and 7 bases from J; junction bases left unmatched: 5. This CDR3 is 14 amino acids long. Per the germline V gene, CDR1 is SGHRS and CDR2 is YFSETQ. This CDR3 reads CASSLKGAGEKLFF. Written as DNA, the CDR3 is TGCGCCAGCAGCTTAAAGGGGGCGGGTGAAAAACTGTTTTTT. The full variable domain, in which reference TRBV5-1 and TRBJ1-4 provide the parts outside the CDR3, is KAGVTQTPRYLIKTRGQQVTLSCSPISGHRSVSWYQQTPGQGLQFLFEYFSETQRNKGNFPGRFSGRQFSNSRSEMNVSTLELGDSALYLCASSLKGAGEKLFFGSGTQLSVL.

The genes are TRBV5-1 and TRBJ1-1, with TRBD1 matching over 11 bases. The CDR3 sequence is 14 residues long. Germline V gene data show CDR1 as SGHRS and CDR2 as YFSETQ. Trimming at V came to 4 bases and at J to 8 bases, leaving 7 bases not matched to a gene. For the CDR3, the DNA is TGCGCCAGCAGCCACGGGACAGGGGGTTTAGAAGCTTTCTTT. Translation: CASSHGTGGLEAFF.

CDR3 bases: TGTGCCAGCAGTGAGGGACAGGGGCAATTTTTT. Translation: CASSEGQGQFF. The V call is TRBV2, the J call TRBJ1-4, with 10 bases lining up with TRBD1. The CDR3 covers 11 residues. V shed 3 bases, J shed 17 bases, and the junction held 3 bases outside the gene matches. Germline CDR1 and CDR2: SNHLY and FYNNEI. Together with reference TRBV2 and TRBJ1-4, the CDR3 gives the full variable domain: EPEVTQTPSHQVTQMGQEVILRCVPISNHLYFYWYRQILGQKVEFLVSFYNNEISEKSEIFDDQFSVERPDGSNFTLKIRSTKLEDSAMYFCASSEGQGQFFGSGTQLSVL.

The chain recombines TRBV29-1 with TRBJ1-4; 9 bases are a match to TRBD1. Germline assignment: CDR1 SQVTM and CDR2 ANQGSEA. V shed 5 bases and J 7 bases; nucleotides not matched to a gene: 5. The CDR3 consists of 13 residues. CDR3 amino acids: CSVPGQGSEKLFF. CDR3 nucleotides: TGCAGCGTTCCGGGACAGGGTAGTGAAAAACTGTTTTTT. The full variable domain, rest sourced from reference TRBV29-1 and TRBJ1-4, is SAVISQKPSRDICQRGTSLTIQCQVDSQVTMMFWYRQQPGQSLTLIATANQGSEATYESGFVIDKFPISRPNLTFSTLTVSNMSPEDSSIYLCSVPGQGSEKLFFGSGTQLSVL.